A single sample is the source of the 9 T cell receptor beta chains below, sequenced in a study of glioma-infiltrating T cells. Amplification of TCR alpha and beta CDR3 regions from RNA used iRepertoire nested multiplex PCR. TCRdb used MiXCR to reprocess the multiplex PCR reads, holding one entry per CDR3 protein. Of some 85,000 distinct CDR3 sequences listed, 23% are singletons. Material for sequencing was glioma tissue, nonneoplastic brain tissue, or PBMCs (not recorded which). The receptors were gathered from a human donor with low-grade glioma or glioblastoma, undergoing nonglioma brain surgery, or in good health (not recorded which).

This clonotype was found many times. This rearrangement joins TRBV20-1 to TRBJ2-1; 11 bases are a match to TRBD2. CDR1 and CDR2 from the germline V gene are DFQATT and SNEGSKA (reference sequence). Trimming at V came to 5 bases and at J to 2 bases, leaving 5 bases not matched to a gene. The CDR3 extends over 15 amino acids. The CDR3 DNA is TGCAGTGCTCCGCGACTAGCGGGGACCTACAATGAGCAGTTCTTC. Translating gives CSAPRLAGTYNEQFF.

Many counts were recorded for this clonotype. The V gene is TRBV7-8, the J gene TRBJ1-1; TRBD1 matches 10 bases. The CDR3 totals 16 residues. V shed 0 bases and J 4 bases; nucleotides not matched to a gene: 5. Germline V gene sequence: CDR1 SGHVS, CDR2 FQNEAQ. This CDR3 reads CASSLATGGLFTEAFF. The CDR3, as DNA: TGTGCCAGCAGCTTAGCGACAGGGGGCCTGTTCACTGAAGCTTTCTTT.

On this clonotype: A much bigger clone sits one base away, suggesting this may be a read error. V is TRBV15 and J is TRBJ2-7, with TRBD1 identical over 8 bases. The CDR3 contains 13 residues. Germline loops: CDR1 LNHNV, CDR2 YYDKDF (reference sequence). CDR3 sequence: CATARPGGPEQHF. CDR3 coding DNA: TGTGCCACCGCCAGGCCAGGGGGCCCCGAGCAGCACTTC.

This clonotype was seen only once. A read error is possible here, since a much larger clone lies one base away. V is TRBV29-1 and J is TRBJ2-7, with TRBD2 matching over 11 bases. This CDR3 is 14 amino acids long. The germline V gene encodes CDR1 SQVTM and CDR2 ANQGSEA. The CDR3 here is CSVEASGRPSEQCF. DNA of the CDR3: TGCAGCGTTGAAGCTAGCGGGAGGCCGAGTGAGCAGTGCTTC.

This clonotype was detected many times. The chain combines TRBV29-1 with TRBJ2-1, with 9 bases fitting TRBD2. The CDR3 is 14 amino acids. From germline, CDR1 is SQVTM and CDR2 ANQGSEA. The trim removed 2 bases at V and 7 bases at J, leaving 6 bases unmatched. The CDR3 reads CSVESGLATNEQFF. The CDR3 region has the DNA TGCAGCGTTGAATCAGGACTAGCGACGAATGAGCAGTTCTTC.

The genes are TRBV29-1 and TRBJ1-1, with D perhaps TRBD1 (6 bases). Trimming shortened V by 8 bases and J by 4 bases, and 17 bases separated the two germline ends. CDR1 is SQVTM and CDR2 is ANQGSEA in the germline V gene. This CDR3 has 13 amino acids. This CDR3 is CSPSGRGGTEAFF. In nucleotides, the CDR3 is TGCAGCCCCTCGGGAAGGGGGGGCACTGAAGCTTTCTTT.

The sample holds a few counts of this clonotype. The rearrangement uses TRBV7-9 and TRBJ1-5; weak D call: TRBD1 (5 bases). Germline V gene data show CDR1 as SEHNR and CDR2 as FQNEAQ (reference sequence). The CDR3 loop spans 15 amino acids. The V and J ends lost 0 bases and 1 base respectively, with 7 bases between them. The CDR3 region is CASSLARGSNQPQHF. CDR3 DNA sequence: TGTGCCAGCAGCTTAGCTAGGGGCAGCAATCAGCCCCAGCATTTT.

This clonotype appeared a few times. The genes are TRBV12-3 or TRBV12-4 and TRBJ2-3; 8 nucleotides line up with TRBD2. This CDR3 spans 14 amino acids. V shed 5 bases, J shed 6 bases, and the junction held 7 bases outside the gene matches. CDR3 in amino acids: CASSPQIAGDTQYF. The CDR3 DNA reads as TGTGCCAGCAGTCCCCAAATAGCGGGGGATACGCAGTATTTT.

The chain couples TRBV20-1 to TRBJ1-3; 12 bases align to TRBD1. The V segment lost 4 bases and the J segment 0 bases; nucleotides outside the gene matches: 13. Germline V gene sequence: CDR1 DFQATT, CDR2 SNEGSKA (reference sequence). The length of the CDR3 is 19 residues. CDR3 DNA: TGCAGTGCTAATTCCGGGACAGGGGGCCCATTCAACTCTGGAAACACCATATATTTT. Translated: CSANSGTGGPFNSGNTIYF.